The 10 T cell receptor beta chains in this list originate from one sample, sequenced in a study of cytomegalovirus exposure and HLA in healthy donors. Primers: 60 Vbeta forward and 13 Jbeta reverse. Sequenced by immunoSEQ multiplex PCR; TCRdb stores in-frame clones only, minus some. The sample lists about 140,000 clones, around 9.6% occurring once. Sequencing input: PBMCs. The receptors were sampled from a male donor in good health and CMV-seronegative.

This clone was counted between two and nine times. The rearrangement joins TRBV6-1 to TRBJ2-1, with TRBD1 as a possible D gene (6 bases). Trimming shortened V by 3 bases and J by 2 bases, and 11 bases separated the two germline ends. The CDR3 runs 15 residues. The V gene's germline CDR1 is MNHNS and CDR2 SASEGT. The CDR3 coding sequence is TGTGCCAGCAGTGACCAGGGGTACCCCTACAATGAGCAGTTCTTC. It translates to CASSDQGYPYNEQFF.

This clone was observed once. The chain couples TRBV7-2 to TRBJ1-1, with 11 bases aligning to TRBD1. V lost 0 bases and J lost 8; bases outside the gene matches: 2. The V gene's germline CDR1 is SGHTA and CDR2 FQGNSA. The CDR3 is 14 amino acids. The CDR3 is CASSLAGQGVEAFF. The CDR3 nucleotides are TGTGCCAGCAGCTTAGCGGGACAGGGGGTAGAAGCTTTCTTT.

This clone was seen a handful of times. For the CDR3, the DNA is TGTGCCAGCAGCGACTACTCTGGAAACACCATATATTTT. Protein product: CASSDYSGNTIYF. This chain uses TRBV6-5 with TRBJ1-3; D uncertain. Germline CDR1 reads MNHEY; CDR2 reads SVGAGI. The CDR3 spans 13 residues. Trimming took off 6 bases at V and 0 bases at J, with 6 bases between the two ends.

A few counts support this clone. The gene calls are TRBV7-3 and TRBJ2-1, with 10 positions matching TRBD2. Germline trimming cut 1 base from V and 6 bases from J; bases unmatched to any gene: 3. The CDR3 spans 15 residues. The germline gives CDR1 SGHTA, CDR2 FQGTGA. CDR3 coding DNA: TGTGCCAGCAGCTTAAAGGGACTAGCGTCCAATGAGCAGTTCTTC. As protein: CASSLKGLASNEQFF.

A few counts support this clone. The chain carries TRBV9 and TRBJ1-4; 7 bases align to TRBD1. Germline V gene data show CDR1 as SGDLS and CDR2 as YYNGEE. After removal of 0 bases from V and 4 bases from J, the junction contained 3 bases not matched to a gene. The CDR3 covers 15 residues. CDR3 in amino acids: CASSVAGTDNEKLFF. The CDR3 region has the DNA TGTGCCAGCAGCGTAGCCGGGACAGATAATGAAAAACTGTTTTTT.

This clone has a handful of counts. The chain joins TRBV10-3 to TRBJ1-1; the D gene is possibly TRBD1 (6 bases). CDR1 ENHRY and CDR2 SYGVKD come from the germline V gene. The CDR3 extends over 14 amino acids. Trimming removed 6 bases from V and 2 bases from J, with 13 bases in between. CDR3: CAISVGQPNTEAFF. The CDR3 nucleotides are TGTGCCATCAGCGTTGGACAGCCTAACACTGAAGCTTTCTTT.

This clone was found a few times. The rearrangement joins TRBV5-1 to TRBJ2-5; TRBD1 is a possible D gene (6 bases). The closer fit of TRBJ2-7 to the DNA end suggests the J call may be wrong. Per germline, CDR1 SGHRS and CDR2 YFSETQ. The CDR3 has 14 residues. The CDR3 DNA follows: TGCGCCAGCAGAAGGCGCGACAGGTCCTACGAGCAGTACTTC. As protein: CASRRRDRSYEQYF.

This clone came up a few times. CDR3 nucleotide sequence: TGCGCCAGCAGCTTGGATGCGGGAGGGGCCTACAATGAGCAGTTCTTC. Encoded protein: CASSLDAGGAYNEQFF. The chain is built from TRBV5-1 and TRBJ2-1; 9 bases are a match to TRBD2. Germline lookup yields CDR1 SGHRS and CDR2 YFSETQ. CDR3 size: 16 residues. J was trimmed by 2 bases and V by 0 bases; bases with no gene match: 3.

Only a few counts were recorded for this clone. The chain is built from TRBV7-8 and TRBJ1-1; D remains unclear. Trimming stripped 3 bases from V and 4 bases from J, with 12 bases between. There are 14 residues in the CDR3. Germline CDR1 SGHVS, CDR2 FQNEAQ. The CDR3 sequence: CASSFLDGGTEAFF. As DNA, the CDR3 is TGTGCCAGCAGCTTCCTCGATGGCGGCACTGAAGCTTTCTTT.

The chain recombines TRBV29-1 with TRBJ2-4; 7 nucleotides align to TRBD2. The J segment lost 6 bases and the V segment lost 3 bases, leaving 5 bases of the junction unmatched. The CDR3 has 13 residues. CDR1 is SQVTM and CDR2 is ANQGSEA in the germline V gene. CDR3 in amino acids: CSVEGGLRNIQYF. Written as DNA, the CDR3 is TGCAGCGTTGAGGGGGGACTACGAAACATTCAGTACTTC.